The clone carrying this T cell receptor beta chain has a single count. What it binds is not known. The data were obtained in a study of cytomegalovirus exposure and HLA in healthy donors. Study-wide results and limits: Later, an analysis found that TCR clusters from the first cohort tended to co-occur in the approximately 130 validation repertoires.

Assay used: immunoSEQ multiplex PCR; TCRdb lists only in-frame clones, some missing. This sample carries around 200,000 clones, approximately 84% of them seen once, and the ten largest clones take 2.5% to 3%. The sequence was collected from a woman aged 18-29 years in good health and CMV-seropositive. Sequencing used PBMCs.

In nucleotides, the CDR3 is TGTGCCAGCAGGGGGTTACAGGGATATAATTCACCCCTCCACTTT. This sequence encodes CASRGLQGYNSPLHF. The chain carries TRBV6-1 and TRBJ1-6; TRBD1 might be the D (6 bases). The CDR3 sequence is 15 residues long. The V and J ends lost 6 bases and 4 bases respectively, with 13 bases between them. The V gene's germline CDR1 is MNHNS and CDR2 SASEGT.